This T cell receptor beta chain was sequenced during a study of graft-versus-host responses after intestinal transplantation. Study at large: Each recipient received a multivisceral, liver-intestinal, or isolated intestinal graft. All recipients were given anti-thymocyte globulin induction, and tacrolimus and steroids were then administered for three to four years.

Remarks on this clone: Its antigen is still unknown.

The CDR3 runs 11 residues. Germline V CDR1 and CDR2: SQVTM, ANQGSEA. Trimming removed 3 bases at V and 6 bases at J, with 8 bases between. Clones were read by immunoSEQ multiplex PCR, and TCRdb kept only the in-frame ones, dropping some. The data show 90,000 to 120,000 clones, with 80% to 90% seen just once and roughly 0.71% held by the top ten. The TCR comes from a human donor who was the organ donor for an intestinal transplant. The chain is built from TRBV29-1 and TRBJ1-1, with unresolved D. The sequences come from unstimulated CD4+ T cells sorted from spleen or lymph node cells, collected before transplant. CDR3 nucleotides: TGCAGCGTTGACCGCTACCCTGAAGCTTTCTTT. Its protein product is CSVDRYPEAFF.